Listed below are T cell receptor beta chains from one sample, sequenced in a study of tissue T cells after allogeneic stem cell transplantation. Generated by immunoSEQ multiplex PCR, the TCRdb table keeps only in-frame clones and is missing some. The sample records around 1,000 clones, more than 90% being singletons. Sequencing was performed on spleen tissue, taken at autopsy. Receptors were obtained from an older male patient with steroid-refractory graft-versus-host disease after an allogeneic stem cell transplant. Part of the T cells may come from the graft donor. CDR3s include the opening cysteine and the closing phenylalanine or tryptophan. D genes are given only for firm matches. The size of a clone is reported for some rows only, either as once, few or many, or as a class for expanded clones.

D gene: -
V gene: TRBV28
J gene: TRBJ1-5
clone size: -
CDR3 protein: CASSLLFHKVNLDQPQHF
CDR3 DNA: TGTGCCAGCAGTTTGTTGTTTCACAAGGTGAACTTAGATCAGCCCCAGCATTTT

D gene: -
V gene: TRBV21-1
J gene: TRBJ1-5
clone size: -
CDR3 protein: CASSKAERGLANQPQHF
CDR3 DNA: TGTGCCAGCAGCAAAGCTGAGAGGGGGCTTGCCAATCAGCCCCAGCATTTT

D gene: -
V gene: TRBV10-3
J gene: TRBJ1-1
clone size: -
CDR3 protein: CAITRELSTEAFF
CDR3 DNA: TGTGCCATCACCCGAGAACTGAGCACTGAAGCTTTCTTT

D gene: -
V gene: TRBV2
J gene: TRBJ2-3
clone size: -
CDR3 protein: CASRTEADTQYF
CDR3 DNA: TGTGCCAGCAGGACAGAGGCAGATACGCAGTATTTT

D gene: -
V gene: TRBV2
J gene: TRBJ2-1
clone size: -
CDR3 protein: CASSVLRNEQFF
CDR3 DNA: TGTGCCAGCAGTGTTTTACGCAATGAGCAGTTCTTC

D gene: TRBD2
V gene: TRBV5-1
J gene: TRBJ2-7
clone size: -
CDR3 protein: CASSSPGLADYEQYF
CDR3 DNA: TGCGCCAGCAGCTCACCGGGACTAGCGGACTACGAGCAGTACTTC

D gene: -
V gene: TRBV13
J gene: TRBJ1-1
clone size: -
CDR3 protein: CASSSADSMNTEAFF
CDR3 DNA: TGTGCCAGCAGCTCCGCCGACAGCATGAACACTGAAGCTTTCTTT

D gene: -
V gene: TRBV4-3
J gene: TRBJ2-3
clone size: once
CDR3 protein: CASSQDQPLASTDTQYF
CDR3 DNA: TGCGCCAGCAGCCAAGATCAGCCTCTAGCGAGCACAGATACGCAGTATTTT

D gene: TRBD2
V gene: TRBV7-9
J gene: TRBJ2-3
clone size: -
CDR3 protein: CASSSPPSGGPTQYF
CDR3 DNA: TGTGCCAGCAGCTCACCTCCTAGCGGGGGACCTACGCAGTATTTT

D gene: TRBD1
V gene: TRBV27
J gene: TRBJ2-7
clone size: -
CDR3 protein: CASSLSWDRRYEQYF
CDR3 DNA: TGTGCCAGCAGTTTATCGTGGGACAGGCGCTACGAGCAGTACTTC

D gene: TRBD1
V gene: TRBV2
J gene: TRBJ2-7
clone size: -
CDR3 protein: CASPGQRSYEQYF
CDR3 DNA: TGTGCCAGCCCGGGACAGCGCTCCTACGAGCAGTACTTC

D gene: TRBD2
V gene: TRBV4-2
J gene: TRBJ2-5
clone size: -
CDR3 protein: CASSQVTSGGRGETQYF
CDR3 DNA: TGTGCCAGCAGCCAAGTTACTAGCGGGGGCCGGGGGGAGACCCAGTACTTC

D gene: -
V gene: TRBV30
J gene: TRBJ1-4
clone size: -
CDR3 protein: CAWSRGAVNEKLFF
CDR3 DNA: TGTGCCTGGAGCCGGGGGGCCGTCAATGAAAAACTGTTTTTT

D gene: TRBD1
V gene: TRBV6-6
J gene: TRBJ2-7
clone size: -
CDR3 protein: CASSYSTGGYEQYF
CDR3 DNA: TGTGCCAGCAGTTACTCGACAGGGGGCTACGAGCAGTACTTC

D gene: -
V gene: TRBV18
J gene: TRBJ1-3
clone size: -
CDR3 protein: CASSPRQLSGNTIYF
CDR3 DNA: TGTGCCAGCTCACCACGACAGCTCTCTGGAAACACCATATATTTT

D gene: -
V gene: TRBV30
J gene: TRBJ1-2
clone size: -
CDR3 protein: CAWMGDLNYGYTF
CDR3 DNA: TGTGCCTGGATGGGGGATCTAAACTATGGCTACACCTTC

D gene: -
V gene: TRBV7-3
J gene: TRBJ2-3
clone size: -
CDR3 protein: CASSLEGKYEDTQYF
CDR3 DNA: TGTGCCAGCAGCTTGGAGGGAAAGTATGAAGATACGCAGTATTTT

D gene: TRBD1
V gene: TRBV11-3
J gene: TRBJ2-2
clone size: -
CDR3 protein: CASSSESRTGNTGELFF
CDR3 DNA: TGTGCCAGCAGCTCCGAGAGTCGGACAGGGAACACCGGGGAGCTGTTTTTT

D gene: -
V gene: TRBV28
J gene: TRBJ1-2
clone size: -
CDR3 protein: CASSLYGRYGYTF
CDR3 DNA: TGTGCCAGCAGTTTATACGGACGCTATGGCTACACCTTC

D gene: TRBD1
V gene: TRBV5-6
J gene: TRBJ2-2
clone size: -
CDR3 protein: CASSFRDRGTGELFF
CDR3 DNA: TGTGCCAGCAGCTTCCGGGACAGGGGCACCGGGGAGCTGTTTTTT

D gene: -
V gene: TRBV10-1
J gene: TRBJ2-1
clone size: -
CDR3 protein: CASSPPGHKYNEQFF
CDR3 DNA: TGCGCCAGCAGTCCTCCGGGACACAAGTACAATGAGCAGTTCTTC

D gene: -
V gene: TRBV19
J gene: TRBJ2-7
clone size: once
CDR3 protein: CASSWGLGEQYF
CDR3 DNA: TGTGCCAGTAGCTGGGGGCTAGGGGAGCAGTACTTC

D gene: -
V gene: TRBV10-2
J gene: TRBJ2-3
clone size: -
CDR3 protein: CASSFLADRTDTQYF
CDR3 DNA: TGCGCCAGCAGTTTCCTGGCCGATCGCACAGATACGCAGTATTTT

D gene: -
V gene: TRBV28
J gene: TRBJ1-2
clone size: -
CDR3 protein: CASKAWGLEGYTF
CDR3 DNA: TGTGCCAGCAAAGCGTGGGGGTTAGAAGGCTACACCTTC